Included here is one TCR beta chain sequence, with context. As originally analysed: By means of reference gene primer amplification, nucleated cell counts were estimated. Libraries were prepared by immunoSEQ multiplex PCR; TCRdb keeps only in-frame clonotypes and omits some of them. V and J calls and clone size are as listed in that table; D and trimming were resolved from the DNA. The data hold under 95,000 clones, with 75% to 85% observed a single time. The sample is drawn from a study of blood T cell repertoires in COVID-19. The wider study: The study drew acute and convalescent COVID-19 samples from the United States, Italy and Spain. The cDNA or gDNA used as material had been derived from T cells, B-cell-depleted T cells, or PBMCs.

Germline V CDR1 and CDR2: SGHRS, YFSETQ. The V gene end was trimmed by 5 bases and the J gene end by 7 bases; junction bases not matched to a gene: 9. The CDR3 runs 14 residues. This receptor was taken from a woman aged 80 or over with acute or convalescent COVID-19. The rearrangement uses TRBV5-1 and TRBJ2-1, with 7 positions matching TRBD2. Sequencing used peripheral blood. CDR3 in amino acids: CASSLTHGGNEQFF. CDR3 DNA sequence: TGCGCCAGCAGTCTGACTCACGGGGGGAATGAGCAGTTCTTC.